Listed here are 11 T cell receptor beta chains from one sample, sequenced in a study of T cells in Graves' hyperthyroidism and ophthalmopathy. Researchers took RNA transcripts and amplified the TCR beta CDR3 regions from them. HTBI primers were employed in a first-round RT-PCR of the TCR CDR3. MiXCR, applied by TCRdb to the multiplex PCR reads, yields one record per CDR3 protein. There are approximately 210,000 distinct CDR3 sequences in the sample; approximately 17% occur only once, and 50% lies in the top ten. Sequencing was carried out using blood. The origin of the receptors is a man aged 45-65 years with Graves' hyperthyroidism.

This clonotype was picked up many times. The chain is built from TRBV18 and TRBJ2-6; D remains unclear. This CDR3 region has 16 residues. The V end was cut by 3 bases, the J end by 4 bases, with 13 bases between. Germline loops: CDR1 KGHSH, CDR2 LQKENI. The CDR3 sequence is CASSPYARSGANVLTF. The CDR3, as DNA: TGTGCCAGCTCACCGTACGCACGATCAGGGGCCAACGTCCTGACTTTC.

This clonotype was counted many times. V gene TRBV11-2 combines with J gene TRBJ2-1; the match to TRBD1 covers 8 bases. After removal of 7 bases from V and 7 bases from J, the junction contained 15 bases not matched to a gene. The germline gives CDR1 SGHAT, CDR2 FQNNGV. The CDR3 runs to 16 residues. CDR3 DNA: TGTGCCAGCACCGGAAGGTCAGGGGGCGCGGGGAATGAGCAGTTCTTC. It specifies CASTGRSGGAGNEQFF.

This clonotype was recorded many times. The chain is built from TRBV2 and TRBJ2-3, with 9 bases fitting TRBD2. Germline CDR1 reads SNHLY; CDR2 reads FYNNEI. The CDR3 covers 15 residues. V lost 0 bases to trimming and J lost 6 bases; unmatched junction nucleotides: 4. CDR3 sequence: CASSEAIAGADTQYF. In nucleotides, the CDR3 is TGTGCCAGCAGTGAAGCTATAGCGGGAGCGGATACGCAGTATTTT. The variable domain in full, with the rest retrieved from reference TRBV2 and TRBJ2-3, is EPEVTQTPSHQVTQMGQEVILRCVPISNHLYFYWYRQILGQKVEFLVSFYNNEISEKSEIFDDQFSVERPDGSNFTLKIRSTKLEDSAMYFCASSEAIAGADTQYFGPGTRLTVL.

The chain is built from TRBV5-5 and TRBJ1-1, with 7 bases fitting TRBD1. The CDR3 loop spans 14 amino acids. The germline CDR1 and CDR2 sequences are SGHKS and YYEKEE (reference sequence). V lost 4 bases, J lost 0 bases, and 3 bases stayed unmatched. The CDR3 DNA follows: TGTGCCAGCAGCAGAGGGACAGTGAACACTGAAGCTTTCTTT. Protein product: CASSRGTVNTEAFF.

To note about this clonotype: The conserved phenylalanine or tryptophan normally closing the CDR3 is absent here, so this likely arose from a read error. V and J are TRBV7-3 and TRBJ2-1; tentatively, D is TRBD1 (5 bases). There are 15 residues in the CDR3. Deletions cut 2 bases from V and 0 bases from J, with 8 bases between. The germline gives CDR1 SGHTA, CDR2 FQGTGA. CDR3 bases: TGTGCCAGCAGCTTAGACAGTAGCTCCTACAATGAGCAGTTCCTC. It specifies CASSLDSSSYNEQFL.

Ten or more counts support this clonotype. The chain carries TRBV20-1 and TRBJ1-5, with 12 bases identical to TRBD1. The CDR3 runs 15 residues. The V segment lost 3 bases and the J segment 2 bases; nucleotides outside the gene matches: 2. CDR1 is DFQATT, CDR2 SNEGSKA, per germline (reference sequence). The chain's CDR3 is CSARGQGAGNQPQHF. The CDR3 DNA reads TGCAGTGCTAGGGGACAGGGGGCCGGCAATCAGCCCCAGCATTTT.

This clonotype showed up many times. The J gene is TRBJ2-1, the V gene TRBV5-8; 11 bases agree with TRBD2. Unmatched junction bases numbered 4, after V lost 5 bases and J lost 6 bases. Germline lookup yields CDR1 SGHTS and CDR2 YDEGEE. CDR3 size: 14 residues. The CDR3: CASSLLAGGNEQFF. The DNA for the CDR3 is TGTGCCAGCAGTTTGCTAGCGGGAGGCAATGAGCAGTTCTTC. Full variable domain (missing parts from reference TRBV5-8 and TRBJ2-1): EAGVTQSPTHLIKTRGQQATLRCSPISGHTSVYWYQQALGLGLQFLLWYDEGEERNRGNFPPRFSGRQFPNYSSELNVNALELEDSALYLCASSLLAGGNEQFFGPGTRLTVL.

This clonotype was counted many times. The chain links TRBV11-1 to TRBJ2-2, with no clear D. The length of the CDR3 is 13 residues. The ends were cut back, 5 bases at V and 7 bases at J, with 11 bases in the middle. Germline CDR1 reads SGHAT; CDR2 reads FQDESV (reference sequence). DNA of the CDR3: TGTGCCAGCAGCCGCGCAAGGGTCGGGGAGCTGTTTTTT. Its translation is CASSRARVGELFF.

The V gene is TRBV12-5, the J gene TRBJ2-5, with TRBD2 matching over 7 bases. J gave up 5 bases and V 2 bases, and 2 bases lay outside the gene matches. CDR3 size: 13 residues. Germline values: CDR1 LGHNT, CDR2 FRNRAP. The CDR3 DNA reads TGTGCTAGTGGTTTGTGGGGAGGGGAGACCCAGTACTTC. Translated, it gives CASGLWGGETQYF.

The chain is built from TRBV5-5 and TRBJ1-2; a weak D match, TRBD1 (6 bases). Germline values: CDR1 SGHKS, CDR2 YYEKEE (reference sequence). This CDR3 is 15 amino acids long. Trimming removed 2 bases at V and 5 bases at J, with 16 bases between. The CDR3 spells CASSFSQGEGYGYTF. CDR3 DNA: TGTGCCAGCAGCTTCTCACAGGGAGAAGGGTATGGCTACACCTTC.

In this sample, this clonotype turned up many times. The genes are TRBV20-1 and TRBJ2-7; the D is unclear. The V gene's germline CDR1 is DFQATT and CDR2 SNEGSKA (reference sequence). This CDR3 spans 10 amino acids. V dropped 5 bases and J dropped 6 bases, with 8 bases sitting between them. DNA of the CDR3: TGCAGTGCTGGATTAACCGAGCAGTACTTC. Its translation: CSAGLTEQYF.